This T cell receptor beta chain derives from a study of PD-1 blockade in classical Hodgkin lymphoma. Clones were read by immunoSEQ multiplex PCR, and TCRdb kept only the in-frame ones, dropping some. The sample holds 15,000 to 25,000 clones, about 85% seen once. Whole-study results and caveats: Undefined causes, possibly disease activity or prior therapy, underlie the repertoire differences. Relapsed/refractory patients reportedly had the lowest baseline TCR diversity, below newly diagnosed patients, who were below healthy donors.

Concerning this clone itself: Its cognate antigen is unknown.

Noted time point: newly diagnosed, previously untreated cHL patient sample. Magnetic negative selection served to purify CD4+ T cells out of PBMCs that had been thawed. For comparison, PBMCs from newly diagnosed, untreated classical Hodgkin lymphoma were used. The sequence was obtained from a human donor with classical Hodgkin lymphoma. Sequencing was performed on CD4+ T cells from blood.

CDR3 nucleotides: TGTGCCAGCAGGGGGAGCTCCTACGAGCAGTACTTC. It codes for CASRGSSYEQYF. The V gene is TRBV21-1, the J gene TRBJ2-7; the table's D call, TRBD2, was not checked against the DNA. TRBV21-1 is labeled a pseudogene. The CDR3 has 12 amino acids.